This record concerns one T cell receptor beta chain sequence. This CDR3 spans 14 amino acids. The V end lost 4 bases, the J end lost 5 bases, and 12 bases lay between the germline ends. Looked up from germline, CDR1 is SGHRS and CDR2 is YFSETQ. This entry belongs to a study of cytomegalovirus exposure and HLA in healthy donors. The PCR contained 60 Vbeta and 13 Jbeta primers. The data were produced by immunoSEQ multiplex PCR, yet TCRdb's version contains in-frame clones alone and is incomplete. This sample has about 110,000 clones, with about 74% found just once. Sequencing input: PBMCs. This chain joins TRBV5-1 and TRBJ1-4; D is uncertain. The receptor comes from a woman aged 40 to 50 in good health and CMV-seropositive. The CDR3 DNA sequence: TGCGCCAGCAGCCCCGGAGGGCCAAATGAAAAACTGTTTTTT. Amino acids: CASSPGGPNEKLFF.